This TCR beta chain was profiled in a study of OX40 agonist ivuxolimab in advanced cancers. Measured with immunoSEQ multiplex PCR; TCRdb has only the in-frame clones, and not every one. The profile covers 55,000 to 70,000 clones, with more than 70% appearing a single time and roughly 2.7% taken by the ten largest. The TCR comes from an adult with an advanced solid tumor such as melanoma, head and neck, liver or kidney cancer. The specimen comprised CD4+ or CD8+ T cells sorted from blood, sampled in a trial of the OX40 agonist ivuxolimab.

The CDR3 region has the DNA TGCGCCAGCAGCTTGGGTGACAGCCAAGAGACCCAGTACTTC. Translating it yields CASSLGDSQETQYF. The chain carries TRBV5-1 and TRBJ2-5; perhaps TRBD1 as D (5 bases). The CDR3 runs to 14 residues. The V and J ends lost 0 bases and 1 base respectively, with 7 bases between them. The germline gives CDR1 SGHRS, CDR2 YFSETQ. Variable domain in full (rest from reference TRBV5-1 and TRBJ2-5): KAGVTQTPRYLIKTRGQQVTLSCSPISGHRSVSWYQQTPGQGLQFLFEYFSETQRNKGNFPGRFSGRQFSNSRSEMNVSTLELGDSALYLCASSLGDSQETQYFGPGTRLLVL.